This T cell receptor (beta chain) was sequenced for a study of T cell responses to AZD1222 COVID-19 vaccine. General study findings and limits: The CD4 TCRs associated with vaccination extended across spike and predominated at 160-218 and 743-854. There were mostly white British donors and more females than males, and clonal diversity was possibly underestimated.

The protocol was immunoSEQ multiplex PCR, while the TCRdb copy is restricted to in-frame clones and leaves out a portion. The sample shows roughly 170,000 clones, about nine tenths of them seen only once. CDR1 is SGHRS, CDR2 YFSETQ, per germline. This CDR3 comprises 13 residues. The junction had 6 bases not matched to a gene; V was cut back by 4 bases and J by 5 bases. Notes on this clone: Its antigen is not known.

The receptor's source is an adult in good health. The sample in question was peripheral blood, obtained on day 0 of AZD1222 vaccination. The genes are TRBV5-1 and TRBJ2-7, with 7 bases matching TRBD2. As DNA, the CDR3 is TGCGCCAGCAGCGGGACTATAGGCGACGAGCAGTACTTC. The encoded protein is CASSGTIGDEQYF.